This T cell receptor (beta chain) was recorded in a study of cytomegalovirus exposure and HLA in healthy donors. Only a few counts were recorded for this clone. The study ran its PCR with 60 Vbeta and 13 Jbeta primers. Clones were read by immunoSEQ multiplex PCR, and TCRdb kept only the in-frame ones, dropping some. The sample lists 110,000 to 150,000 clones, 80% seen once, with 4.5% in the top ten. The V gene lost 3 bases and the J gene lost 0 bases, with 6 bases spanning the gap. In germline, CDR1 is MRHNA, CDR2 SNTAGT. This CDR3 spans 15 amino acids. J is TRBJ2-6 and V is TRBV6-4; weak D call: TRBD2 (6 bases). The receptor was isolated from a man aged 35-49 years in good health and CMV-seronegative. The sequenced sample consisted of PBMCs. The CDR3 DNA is TGTGCCAGCAGTGAGGGGGGCTCTGGGGCCAACGTCCTGACTTTC. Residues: CASSEGGSGANVLTF.